A single sample is the source of the 25 T cell receptor beta chains below, sequenced in a study of cytomegalovirus exposure and HLA in healthy donors. Primers: 60 Vbeta forward and 13 Jbeta reverse. Sequencing used immunoSEQ multiplex PCR; TCRdb keeps in-frame clones, though not all of them. Here the sample spans some 150,000 clones, nearly 80% being singletons. The sequenced sample was PBMCs. These receptors were obtained from a young man in good health and CMV-seropositive.

A note on this clone: The same CDR3 can be traced to other DNA sequences in this sample. The chain couples TRBV6-5 to TRBJ2-5; maybe TRBD1 (7 bases). The CDR3 has 12 residues. Germline lookup yields CDR1 MNHEY and CDR2 SVGAGI. V was shortened by 6 bases and J by 5 bases, with 10 bases between the two germline ends. As DNA, the CDR3 is TGTGCCAGCAGCCCAGGGGGGGAGACCCAGTACTTC. Amino acids: CASSPGGETQYF.

The rearrangement uses TRBV6-6 and TRBJ1-1, with D perhaps matching TRBD1 (5 bases). The CDR3 extends over 15 amino acids. Trimming removed 6 bases at V and 4 bases at J, with 18 bases between. From germline, CDR1 is MNHNY and CDR2 SVGAGI (reference sequence). The CDR3 is CASSTLSGGTTEAFF. The CDR3 nucleotides read TGTGCCAGCAGCACCCTCTCCGGGGGGACCACTGAAGCTTTCTTT.

The chain carries TRBV7-6 and TRBJ2-2, with TRBD2 matching 9 bases. The CDR3 consists of 15 residues. The germline V gene has CDR1 SGHVS and CDR2 FNYEAQ. The ends lost 3 bases at V and 7 bases at J; junction bases unmatched: 6. Here the CDR3 DNA reads TGTGCCAGCAGCTTTGGCGGGAGGGGCGGCGGGGAGCTGTTTTTT. This sequence encodes CASSFGGRGGGELFF. The full variable domain, with the rest looked up from reference TRBV7-6 and TRBJ2-2, is GAGVSQSPRYKVTKRGQDVALRCDPISGHVSLYWYRQALGQGPEFLTYFNYEAQQDKSGLPNDRFSAERPEGSISTLTIQRTEQRDSAMYRCASSFGGRGGGELFFGEGSRLTVL.

J is TRBJ1-1 and V is TRBV28; D is ambiguous. The germline V and J ends were trimmed by 3 bases and 10 bases, with 9 bases remaining between them. Germline V CDR1 and CDR2: MDHEN, SYDVKM. The CDR3 covers 11 residues. CDR3 DNA sequence: TGTGCCAGCAGTTTGAGCGTGACAGCTTTCTTT. It codes for CASSLSVTAFF.

A word on this clone: The sample holds other DNA sequences that translate to the same CDR3. The chain recombines TRBV19 with TRBJ1-4; D gene unclear. Deletions cut 2 bases from V and 8 bases from J, with 12 bases between. This CDR3 has 14 amino acids. The germline V gene has CDR1 LNHDA and CDR2 SQIVND (reference sequence). This CDR3 is CASSIPPEREKLFF. The CDR3 DNA reads TGTGCCAGTAGTATACCCCCGGAGAGGGAAAAACTGTTTTTT.

The chain carries TRBV16 and TRBJ1-5; D unresolved. The CDR3 has 14 amino acids. CDR1 is KGHSY and CDR2 is FQNENV in the germline V gene. Deletions cut 1 base from V and 2 bases from J, with 6 bases between. The CDR3 coding sequence is TGTGCCAGCAGCCAATTCCGGGGCAATCAGCCCCAGCATTTT. Encoded protein: CASSQFRGNQPQHF.

The V and J genes are TRBV28 and TRBJ2-7; maybe TRBD2 (6 bases). The CDR3 is 16 amino acids. V dropped 5 bases and J dropped 1 base, with 18 bases sitting between them. Germline CDR1 and CDR2: MDHEN and SYDVKM. CDR3 protein: CASSLRAAGRSYEQYF. CDR3 nucleotides: TGTGCCAGCAGTCTCCGGGCCGCCGGGAGATCCTACGAGCAGTACTTC.

The V gene is TRBV10-3, the J gene TRBJ1-1; 9 positions agree with TRBD1. Germline V gene lookup returns CDR1 ENHRY and CDR2 SYGVKD. The CDR3 has 19 amino acids. Germline trimming cut 10 bases from V and 1 base from J; bases unmatched to any gene: 22. The CDR3 spells CATKIFPGQGPFQNTEAFF. As DNA, the CDR3 is TGTGCCACCAAAATCTTCCCGGGACAGGGCCCTTTTCAGAACACTGAAGCTTTCTTT.

The genes are TRBV28 and TRBJ2-3, with 7 positions matching TRBD1. Germline CDR1 and CDR2: MDHEN and SYDVKM. The CDR3 has 14 amino acids. With 4 bases clipped from V and 2 bases from J, the junction kept 3 bases outside the gene matches. The CDR3 protein is CASSSTGFTDTQYF. The CDR3 DNA follows: TGTGCCAGCAGTTCGACAGGGTTCACAGATACGCAGTATTTT. The complete variable domain, with remaining parts taken from reference TRBV28 and TRBJ2-3, reads DVKVTQSSRYLVKRTGEKVFLECVQDMDHENMFWYRQDPGLGLRLIYFSYDVKMKEKGDIPEGYSVSREKKERFSLILESASTNQTSMYLCASSSTGFTDTQYFGPGTRLTVL.

This clone has only a few counts. The chain joins TRBV7-2 to TRBJ1-2; a weak D match, TRBD1 (5 bases). CDR1 and CDR2 (germline): SGHTA, FQGNSA. The CDR3 is 15 amino acids. V gave up 2 bases and J gave up 3 bases, with 13 bases separating them. The CDR3 nucleotides are TGTGCCAGCAGCTTAAGTCGGGGGTCGGACTATGGCTACACCTTC. Its protein is CASSLSRGSDYGYTF.

V gene TRBV5-1 combines with J gene TRBJ2-7; possible D gene TRBD1, 6 bases. V was pared by 4 bases and J by 2 bases, with 13 bases between. CDR1 is SGHRS, CDR2 YFSETQ, per germline. The CDR3 totals 14 residues. The CDR3: CASSIAGTTYEQYF. CDR3 DNA sequence: TGCGCCAGCAGCATCGCCGGGACAACCTACGAGCAGTACTTC.

The genes are TRBV19 and TRBJ2-5; TRBD2 matches at 11 bases. The CDR3 sequence is 18 residues long. V lost 5 bases and J lost 4; bases outside the gene matches: 15. Germline values: CDR1 LNHDA, CDR2 SQIVND (reference sequence). The chain's CDR3 is CASSYGRLAGGSPETQYF. In DNA, the CDR3 is TGTGCCAGTAGTTACGGCAGGCTAGCGGGAGGATCCCCAGAGACCCAGTACTTC.

The chain couples TRBV5-4 to TRBJ2-1, with 7 nucleotides matching TRBD1. Germline CDR1 reads SGHNT; CDR2 reads YYREEE (reference sequence). V dropped 4 bases and J dropped 10; count of bases not matched to a gene: 2. The CDR3 covers 11 residues. CDR3 in amino acids: CASSNRGEQFF. CDR3 bases: TGTGCCAGCAGCAACAGGGGAGAGCAGTTCTTC.

The chain employs TRBV11-2 and TRBJ2-7; D not certain. Trimming stripped 3 bases from V and 5 bases from J, with 14 bases between. Germline CDR1 and CDR2: SGHAT and FQNNGV. The CDR3 consists of 14 residues. Here the CDR3 reads CASSLNPSRDEQYF. CDR3 nucleotide sequence: TGTGCCAGCAGCTTGAACCCCTCTAGAGACGAGCAGTACTTC.

The chain carries TRBV13 and TRBJ2-7, with 11 nucleotides matching TRBD1. The CDR3 length is 15 residues. After removal of 4 bases from V and 2 bases from J, the junction contained 4 bases not matched to a gene. Germline-derived CDR1 and CDR2 are PRHDT and FYEKMQ (reference sequence). DNA of the CDR3: TGTGCCAGCAGCTCCGGGACAGGGGGTCCCTACGAGCAGTACTTC. It translates to CASSSGTGGPYEQYF.

This chain links TRBV6-5 with TRBJ2-3; 8 nucleotides agree with TRBD1. The CDR3 is 13 amino acids. V trimming: 6 bases; J trimming: 4 bases; junction bases outside the gene matches: 3. Germline V gives CDR1 MNHEY, CDR2 SVGAGI. The CDR3 DNA reads TGTGCCAGCAGCGGACAGGGCCCAGATACGCAGTATTTT. It translates to CASSGQGPDTQYF.

The chain couples TRBV7-2 to TRBJ2-3; D remains unclear. The CDR3 totals 12 residues. CDR1 is SGHTA, CDR2 FQGNSA, per germline. V lost 5 bases, J lost 0 bases, and 3 bases lay in between. CDR3 region: CASSPSTDTQYF. CDR3 sequence (DNA): TGTGCCAGCAGCCCTAGCACAGATACGCAGTATTTT.

The rearrangement uses TRBV11-3 and TRBJ2-5; D is ambiguous. Germline CDR1 and CDR2: SGHNT and YENEEA. V lost 1 base to trimming and J lost 3 bases, with 6 bases between them. The CDR3 is 13 amino acids. The CDR3 sequence: CASSLAPEETQYF. CDR3 nucleotides: TGTGCCAGCAGCTTAGCCCCCGAAGAGACCCAGTACTTC.

The J gene is TRBJ2-3, the V gene TRBV7-8; weak D call: TRBD1 (5 bases). Trimming stripped 0 bases from V and 6 bases from J, with 10 bases between. This CDR3 comprises 14 residues. Germline V lookup: CDR1 SGHVS, CDR2 FQNEAQ. The chain's CDR3 is CASSLATRADTQYF. DNA of the CDR3: TGTGCCAGCAGCTTAGCGACCAGGGCCGATACGCAGTATTTT.

This clone was detected only once. V is TRBV7-8 and J is TRBJ1-5, with D tentatively TRBD1 (5 bases). This CDR3 spans 17 amino acids. Per germline, CDR1 SGHVS and CDR2 FQNEAQ. V was cut by 7 bases and J by 0 bases, with 19 bases left in between. The DNA for the CDR3 is TGTGCCAGCACTGGGAGGGCAGGGACCTCTAGCAATCAGCCCCAGCATTTT. Protein product: CASTGRAGTSSNQPQHF.

The rearrangement joins TRBV5-5 to TRBJ2-1, with TRBD2 as a possible D gene (6 bases). CDR1 is SGHKS and CDR2 is YYEKEE in the germline V gene (reference sequence). Trimming removed 0 bases at V and 0 bases at J, with 7 bases between. The CDR3 is 15 amino acids. CDR3 nucleotides: TGTGCCAGCAGCTTGGTCGGGGGCTCCTACAATGAGCAGTTCTTC. Encoded protein: CASSLVGGSYNEQFF.

J is TRBJ2-7 and V is TRBV29-1; 9 positions agree with TRBD1. The germline V gene encodes CDR1 SQVTM and CDR2 ANQGSEA. The V gene end was trimmed by 6 bases and the J gene end by 2 bases; junction bases not matched to a gene: 11. The CDR3 runs 15 residues. This chain's CDR3 is CSVAIRTGAAYEQYF. DNA for the CDR3: TGCAGCGTCGCCATCCGGACAGGGGCTGCCTACGAGCAGTACTTC.

The genes are TRBV5-5 and TRBJ2-7; 7 bases fit TRBD1. CDR1 and CDR2 from the germline V gene are SGHKS and YYEKEE (reference sequence). The CDR3 has 15 amino acids. Losses at the gene ends were 3 bases for V and 4 bases for J; bases not matched to a gene: 10. In DNA form, the CDR3 reads TGTGCCAGCAGCTCGCTGCGGAGCAGGGGGTACGAGCAGTACTTC. Translation gives CASSSLRSRGYEQYF.

In this sample, this clone turned up a few times. V and J are TRBV5-6 and TRBJ1-1, with TRBD1 matching 9 bases. The V gene end was trimmed by 2 bases and the J gene end by 5 bases; junction bases not matched to a gene: 4. CDR3 size: 14 residues. Germline V CDR1 and CDR2: SGHDT, YYEEEE. The CDR3 sequence: CASSFGQGWTEAFF. CDR3 sequence (DNA): TGTGCCAGCAGCTTCGGACAGGGGTGGACTGAAGCTTTCTTT. The entire variable domain, with the rest obtained from reference TRBV5-6 and TRBJ1-1, is as follows: DAGVTQSPTHLIKTRGQQVTLRCSPKSGHDTVSWYQQALGQGPQFIFQYYEEEERQRGNFPDRFSGHQFPNYSSELNVNALLLGDSALYLCASSFGQGWTEAFFGQGTRLTVV.

The chain links TRBV19 to TRBJ2-1; no clear D. In germline, CDR1 is LNHDA, CDR2 SQIVND (reference sequence). Trimming removed 7 bases at V and 5 bases at J, with 6 bases between. The CDR3 runs to 11 residues. The CDR3 DNA sequence: TGTGCCAGTAATCAGGACAATGAGCAGTTCTTC. Translated, it gives CASNQDNEQFF.